This T cell receptor (beta chain) was obtained from a study of T cell repertoires in cytomegalovirus infection. Study-level points and caveats: The ex vivo response showed dominance by HLA-C-restricted CMV-specific TCR beta clonotypes.

TCRdb redid the calling of the reads with MiXCR, one entry per CDR3 protein. Here the sample spans 150,000 to 200,000 distinct CDR3 sequences, 28% being singletons. This clonotype was seen only a few times. Its matching antigen is unknown. V lost 8 bases to trimming and J lost 5 bases; unmatched junction nucleotides: 11. From germline, CDR1 is MNHNY and CDR2 SVGAGI (reference sequence). CDR3 size: 14 residues. The rearrangement uses TRBV6-6 and TRBJ2-7, with 8 bases aligning to TRBD1. The sequence came from a human donor in good health (CMV status not recorded). Some clones in this sample may be carry-over from other donors' samples. Input material: PBMCs. The chain's CDR3 is CASVRTGIDHEQYF. The CDR3 coding sequence is TGTGCCAGCGTACGGACAGGGATCGACCACGAGCAGTACTTC.